A selection of T cell receptor beta chains follows, all from one sample in a study of blood T cell repertoires in COVID-19. Only in-frame clones appear in the TCRdb table, and some are missing; sequencing was by immunoSEQ multiplex PCR. The table includes roughly 40,000 clones, approximately 80% detected once. The sample was peripheral blood. The receptors were gathered from an elderly man with acute or convalescent COVID-19. The CDR3 runs from the conserved cysteine through the conserved F or W. Each record gives: D gene, V gene, clone size, J gene, CDR3 DNA, CDR3 protein. The D gene is left open where the match is weak. Not all rows give a size; the values are once, few, many and, for expanded clones, a class.

D gene: TRBD2
V gene: TRBV10-2
clone size: few
J gene: TRBJ2-2
CDR3 DNA: TGCGCCAGCAGGTCCAGCGGGAGGGTTAACACCGGGGAGCTGTTTTTT
CDR3 protein: CASRSSGRVNTGELFF

D gene: TRBD2
V gene: TRBV6-6
clone size: -
J gene: TRBJ2-1
CDR3 DNA: TGTGCCAGCAGTAACCCCGGGACTAGTTACAATGAGCAGTTCTTC
CDR3 protein: CASSNPGTSYNEQFF

D gene: -
V gene: TRBV25-1
clone size: -
J gene: TRBJ2-5
CDR3 DNA: TGTGCCAGCAGTGAAGGGCGGGGCGGCGCGGTCCAAGAGACCCAGTACTTC
CDR3 protein: CASSEGRGGAVQETQYF

D gene: TRBD2
V gene: TRBV27
clone size: -
J gene: TRBJ2-3
CDR3 DNA: TGTGCCAGCAGTTTCCAGACGGTAGCGGGAGGTTTAGATACGCAGTATTTT
CDR3 protein: CASSFQTVAGGLDTQYF

D gene: TRBD1
V gene: TRBV6-5
clone size: -
J gene: TRBJ2-7
CDR3 DNA: TGTGCCAGCAGTTACTCCGGACAGGGTATGGGTTACGAGCAGTACTTC
CDR3 protein: CASSYSGQGMGYEQYF

D gene: -
V gene: TRBV28
clone size: many
J gene: TRBJ1-5
CDR3 DNA: TGTGCCAGCAGTTTAGGGAGAAATCAGCCCCAGCATTTT
CDR3 protein: CASSLGRNQPQHF

D gene: TRBD2
V gene: TRBV19
clone size: -
J gene: TRBJ2-1
CDR3 DNA: TGTGCCAGTAGTATCGTCGGATTAGCGGGAGAGTTCTTC
CDR3 protein: CASSIVGLAGEFF

D gene: TRBD1
V gene: TRBV2
clone size: -
J gene: TRBJ1-6
CDR3 DNA: TGTGCCAGCAGCCCGACAGGGAGATCACCCCTCCACTTT
CDR3 protein: CASSPTGRSPLHF

D gene: -
V gene: TRBV7-7
clone size: -
J gene: TRBJ2-3
CDR3 DNA: TGTGCCAGCAGCACAGCGGAACAACGCACAGATACGCAGTATTTT
CDR3 protein: CASSTAEQRTDTQYF

D gene: TRBD1
V gene: TRBV5-8
clone size: -
J gene: TRBJ2-5
CDR3 DNA: TGTGCCAGCAGCTTGGGACAGGGTATCAAAGAGACCCAGTACTTC
CDR3 protein: CASSLGQGIKETQYF

D gene: -
V gene: TRBV18
clone size: few
J gene: TRBJ1-4
CDR3 DNA: TGTGCCAGCTCATTGGCAGGCTCTAATGAAAAACTGTTTTTT
CDR3 protein: CASSLAGSNEKLFF

D gene: TRBD1
V gene: TRBV5-5
clone size: -
J gene: TRBJ1-4
CDR3 DNA: TGTGCCAGCAGCTTGGCCCTGCAGGGGGGTGCAACTAATGAAAAACTGTTTTTT
CDR3 protein: CASSLALQGGATNEKLFF

D gene: -
V gene: TRBV9
clone size: once
J gene: TRBJ1-2
CDR3 DNA: TGTGCCAGCAGCGTTGGACTGGACGGCTATGGCTACACCTTC
CDR3 protein: CASSVGLDGYGYTF

D gene: TRBD1
V gene: TRBV19
clone size: few
J gene: TRBJ2-7
CDR3 DNA: TGTGCCAGCAAAGGACAGGGTCACTACGAGCAGTACTTC
CDR3 protein: CASKGQGHYEQYF

D gene: -
V gene: TRBV30
clone size: -
J gene: TRBJ2-3
CDR3 DNA: TGTGCCTGGAGTGTACGGCGGAACACAGATACGCAGTATTTT
CDR3 protein: CAWSVRRNTDTQYF

D gene: TRBD2
V gene: TRBV28
clone size: -
J gene: TRBJ2-1
CDR3 DNA: TGTGCCAGCAGTGGGGAACTAGCGGGAGTCAATGAGCAGTTCTTC
CDR3 protein: CASSGELAGVNEQFF

D gene: -
V gene: TRBV5-6
clone size: few
J gene: TRBJ2-4
CDR3 DNA: TGTGCCAGCAGCTTGAGGGGTTCAATAGCCAAAAACATTCAGTACTTC
CDR3 protein: CASSLRGSIAKNIQYF

D gene: TRBD1
V gene: TRBV2
clone size: -
J gene: TRBJ1-5
CDR3 DNA: TGTGCCAGCAGTGCCCCGAGAGGGGGCGGTCAGCCCCAGCATTTT
CDR3 protein: CASSAPRGGGQPQHF

D gene: TRBD2
V gene: TRBV5-4
clone size: -
J gene: TRBJ2-5
CDR3 DNA: TGTGCCAGCAGCTTCCTAGCGGGCGGGGAGACCCAGTACTTC
CDR3 protein: CASSFLAGGETQYF

D gene: -
V gene: TRBV30
clone size: -
J gene: TRBJ2-2
CDR3 DNA: TGTGCCTGGAGTGTCGGAGTCGGGGAGCTGTTTTTT
CDR3 protein: CAWSVGVGELFF

D gene: TRBD1
V gene: TRBV28
clone size: once
J gene: TRBJ1-1
CDR3 DNA: TGTGCCAGCAGACCCTGGACAGGGCGGGCTTTCTTT
CDR3 protein: CASRPWTGRAFF

D gene: -
V gene: TRBV6-2/TRBV6-3
clone size: -
J gene: TRBJ2-1
CDR3 DNA: TGTGCCAGCAGCCCTACAGCCTACAATGAGCAGTTCTTC
CDR3 protein: CASSPTAYNEQFF

D gene: TRBD2
V gene: TRBV7-3
clone size: -
J gene: TRBJ2-2
CDR3 DNA: TGTGCCAGCAGCTTAACCCCTGGACTAGCGGGGGGGAGCGCCGGGGAGCTGTTTTTT
CDR3 protein: CASSLTPGLAGGSAGELFF

D gene: TRBD2
V gene: TRBV2
clone size: -
J gene: TRBJ2-1
CDR3 DNA: TGTGCCAGCAGTGAAAGGCAGATACGTACTAGCGGGAGGGGTTACAATGAGCAGTTCTTC
CDR3 protein: CASSERQIRTSGRGYNEQFF

D gene: TRBD2
V gene: TRBV6-5
clone size: few
J gene: TRBJ2-1
CDR3 DNA: TGTGCCAGCAGTTACTCGAGACTAGCGGAGGATGAGCAGTTCTTC
CDR3 protein: CASSYSRLAEDEQFF

D gene: -
V gene: TRBV24-1
clone size: -
J gene: TRBJ2-3
CDR3 DNA: TGTGCCACCAGTGACCCCCCAGGGCATACGCAGTATTTT
CDR3 protein: CATSDPPGHTQYF

D gene: TRBD1
V gene: TRBV2
clone size: -
J gene: TRBJ1-5
CDR3 DNA: TGTGCCAGCAGTGGGGACAGGGCCTTTAATCAGCCCCAGCATTTT
CDR3 protein: CASSGDRAFNQPQHF

D gene: -
V gene: TRBV2
clone size: -
J gene: TRBJ2-7
CDR3 DNA: TGTGCCTGTCGGAGGGGGCCCGACGAGCAGTACTTC
CDR3 protein: CACRRGPDEQYF

D gene: TRBD1
V gene: TRBV6-6
clone size: -
J gene: TRBJ2-3
CDR3 DNA: TGTGCCAGCAGTTACGACAGGGTCACAGATACGCAGTATTTT
CDR3 protein: CASSYDRVTDTQYF